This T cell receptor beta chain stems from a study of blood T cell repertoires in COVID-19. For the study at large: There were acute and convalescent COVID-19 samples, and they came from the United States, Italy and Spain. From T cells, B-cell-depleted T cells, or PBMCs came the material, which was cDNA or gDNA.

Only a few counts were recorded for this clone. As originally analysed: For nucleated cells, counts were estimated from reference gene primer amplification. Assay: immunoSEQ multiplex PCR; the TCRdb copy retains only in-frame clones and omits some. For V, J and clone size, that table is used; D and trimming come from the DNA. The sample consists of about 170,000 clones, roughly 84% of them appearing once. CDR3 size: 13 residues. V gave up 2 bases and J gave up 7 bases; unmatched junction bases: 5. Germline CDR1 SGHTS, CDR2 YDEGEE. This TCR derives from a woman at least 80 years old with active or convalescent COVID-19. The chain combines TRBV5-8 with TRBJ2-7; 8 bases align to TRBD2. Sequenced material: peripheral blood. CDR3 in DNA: TGTGCCAGCAGCTTTGTACGGGGGGGGGAGCAGTACTTC. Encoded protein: CASSFVRGGEQYF.